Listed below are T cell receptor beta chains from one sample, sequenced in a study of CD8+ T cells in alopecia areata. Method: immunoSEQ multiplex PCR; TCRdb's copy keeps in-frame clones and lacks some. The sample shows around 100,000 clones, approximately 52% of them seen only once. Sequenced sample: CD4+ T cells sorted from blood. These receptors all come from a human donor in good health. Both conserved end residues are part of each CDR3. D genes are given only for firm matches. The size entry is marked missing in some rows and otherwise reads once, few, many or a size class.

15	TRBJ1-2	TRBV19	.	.	TGTGCCAGTAGTATAGCCGAGGGGGTCGGCTATGGCTACACCTTC	CASSIAEGVGYGYTF
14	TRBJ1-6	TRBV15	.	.	TGTGCCACCAGCAGAGGAGGGGGGAATTCACCCCTCCACTTT	CATSRGGGNSPLHF
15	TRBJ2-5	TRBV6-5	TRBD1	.	TGTGCCACCGAACGGAGAGGGGGCCCAAGAGAGACCCAGTACTTC	CATERRGGPRETQYF
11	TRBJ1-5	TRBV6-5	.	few	TGTGCCAGTGGGACGTATCAGCCCCAGCATTTT	CASGTYQPQHF
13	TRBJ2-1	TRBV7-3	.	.	TGTGCCAGCAGCATCGACTACTACAATGAGCAGTTCTTC	CASSIDYYNEQFF
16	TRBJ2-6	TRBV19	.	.	TGTGCCAGTAGTACGGGACTTGAGTCTGGGGCCAACGTCCTGACTTTC	CASSTGLESGANVLTF
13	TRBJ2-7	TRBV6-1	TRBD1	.	TGTGCCAGCATAAGGGACAGAATCTACGAGCAGTACTTC	CASIRDRIYEQYF
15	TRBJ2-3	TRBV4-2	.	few	TGTGCCAGCAGCCGCGAGGGGTCTAGCACAGATACGCAGTATTTT	CASSREGSSTDTQYF
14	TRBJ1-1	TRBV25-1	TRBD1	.	TGTGCCAGCAGGGGACAGGGGAAGAACACTGAAGCTTTCTTT	CASRGQGKNTEAFF
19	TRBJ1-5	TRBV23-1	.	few	TGCGCCAGCAGTCAATCGAGGAGGGGATGGGGATATAGCAATCAGCCCCAGCATTTT	CASSQSRRGWGYSNQPQHF
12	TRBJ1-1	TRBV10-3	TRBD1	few	TGTGCCATCGGGACAGGGCCCACTGAAGCTTTCTTT	CAIGTGPTEAFF
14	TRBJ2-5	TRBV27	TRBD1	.	TGTGCCAGCCGCCGGGACAGGCCCGGGGAGACCCAGTACTTC	CASRRDRPGETQYF
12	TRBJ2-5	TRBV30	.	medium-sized	TGTGCCTGGAGGGGGTCAGCCAGGACCCAGTACTTC	CAWRGSARTQYF
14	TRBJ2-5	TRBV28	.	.	TGTGCCAGCAGTTTCGGGGGGCCGGGGGAGACCCAGTACTTC	CASSFGGPGETQYF
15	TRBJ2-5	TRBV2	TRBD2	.	TGTGCCAGCAGTGATCAGGCGGGGGGAGGGGAGACCCAGTACTTC	CASSDQAGGGETQYF
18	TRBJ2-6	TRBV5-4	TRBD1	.	TGTGCCAGCAGCGTCAAGGGACAGAGTAGTGCTGGGGCCAACGTCCTGACTTTC	CASSVKGQSSAGANVLTF
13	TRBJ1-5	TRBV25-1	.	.	TGTGCCAGCAGTGGAGGTGCACTCCAGCCCCAGCATTTT	CASSGGALQPQHF
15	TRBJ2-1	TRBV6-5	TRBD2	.	TGTGCCAGCAGACTAGCGGGGGGCTCCTACAATGAGCAGTTCTTC	CASRLAGGSYNEQFF
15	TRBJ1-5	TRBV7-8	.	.	TGTGCCAGCAGCTTCCAAGAGGGGCAGGGTCAGCCCCAGCATTTT	CASSFQEGQGQPQHF
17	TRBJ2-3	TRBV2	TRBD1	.	TGTGCCAGCAGTGAAGTTGGGGGCGCAGGGGGCACGTCTACGCAGTATTTT	CASSEVGGAGGTSTQYF
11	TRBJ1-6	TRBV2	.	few	TGTGCCAGCAGTGAGGTTTCACCCCTCCACTTT	CASSEVSPLHF
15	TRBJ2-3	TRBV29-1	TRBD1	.	TGCAGCGCCTTGGACAGGCCGCTTAGCACAGATACGCAGTATTTT	CSALDRPLSTDTQYF
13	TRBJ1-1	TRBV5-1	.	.	TGCGCCAGCAGCTTGGACAGGGACACTGAAGCTTTCTTT	CASSLDRDTEAFF
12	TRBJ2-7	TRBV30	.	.	TGTGCCTGGAGATCAGTGGGTGTCGAGCAGTACTTC	CAWRSVGVEQYF
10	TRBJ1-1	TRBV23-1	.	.	TGCGCCAGCAGTCGCCGGGAAGCTTTCTTT	CASSRREAFF
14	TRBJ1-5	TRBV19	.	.	TGTGCCAGTACACATTCGGACAGAAATCAGCCCCAGCATTTT	CASTHSDRNQPQHF
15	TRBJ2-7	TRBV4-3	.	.	TGCGCCAGCAGCCAAGATGTGTCCTTCTCCTACGAGCAGTACTTC	CASSQDVSFSYEQYF
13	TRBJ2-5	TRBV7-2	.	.	TGTGCCAGCAGCTTCGGGGGCGGGGAGACCCAGTACTTC	CASSFGGGETQYF
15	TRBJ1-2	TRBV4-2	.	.	TGTGCCAGCAGCCAAACCCCCACAGGGACCTATGGCTACACCTTC	CASSQTPTGTYGYTF
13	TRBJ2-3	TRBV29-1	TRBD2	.	TGCAGCGTTGGGGGGGGGTCCACAGATACGCAGTATTTT	CSVGGGSTDTQYF
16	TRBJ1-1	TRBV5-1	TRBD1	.	TGCGCCAGCAGCTGGACGTGGAAGGCAGGGGGCACTGAAGCTTTCTTT	CASSWTWKAGGTEAFF
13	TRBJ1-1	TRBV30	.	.	TGTGCCTGGAGTAGGGGAATAAGCACTGAAGCTTTCTTT	CAWSRGISTEAFF
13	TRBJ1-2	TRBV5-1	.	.	TGCGCCAGCAGCCTTGGGGGCAGTTATGGCTACACCTTC	CASSLGGSYGYTF
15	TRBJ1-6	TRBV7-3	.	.	TGTGCCAGCAGCTTATCCGGGATGGCGAATTCACCCCTCCACTTT	CASSLSGMANSPLHF
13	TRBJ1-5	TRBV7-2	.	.	TGTGCCAGCAGCTTACATAGCAATCAGCCCCAGCATTTT	CASSLHSNQPQHF
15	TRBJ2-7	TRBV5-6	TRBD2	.	TGTGCCAGCAGCTCCGGGACTAGCACAAACCACGAGCAGTACTTC	CASSSGTSTNHEQYF